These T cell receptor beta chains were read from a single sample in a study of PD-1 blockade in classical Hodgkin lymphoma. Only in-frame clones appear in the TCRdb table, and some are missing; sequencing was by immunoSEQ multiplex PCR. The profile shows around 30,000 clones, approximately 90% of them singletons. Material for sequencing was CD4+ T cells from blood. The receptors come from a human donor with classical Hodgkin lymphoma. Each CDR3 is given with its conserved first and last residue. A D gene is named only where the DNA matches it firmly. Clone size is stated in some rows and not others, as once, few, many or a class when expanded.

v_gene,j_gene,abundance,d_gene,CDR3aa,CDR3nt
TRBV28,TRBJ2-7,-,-,CASRNETGTRNREQYF,TGTGCCAGCAGAAATGAAACCGGGACGCGAAACCGGGAGCAGTACTTC
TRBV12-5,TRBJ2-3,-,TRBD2,CASGLVLRGGTDTQYF,TGTGCTAGTGGTTTGGTATTGCGGGGGGGCACAGATACGCAGTATTTT
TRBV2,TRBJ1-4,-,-,CARNCFDRINEKLFF,TGTGCCCGCAATTGCTTCGACAGGATTAATGAAAAACTGTTTTTT
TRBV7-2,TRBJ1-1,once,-,CASSYTRNTEAFF,TGTGCCAGCAGCTACACCAGGAACACTGAAGCTTTCTTT
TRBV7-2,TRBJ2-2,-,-,CASSPAAGFTGELFF,TGTGCCAGCAGCCCCGCGGCAGGGTTCACCGGGGAGCTGTTTTTT
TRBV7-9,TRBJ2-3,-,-,CASSLGVGTDTQYF,TGTGCCAGCAGCTTAGGGGTTGGAACAGATACGCAGTATTTT
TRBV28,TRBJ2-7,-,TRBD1,CASSSHTGVRDGFEQYF,TGTGCCAGCAGTTCACACACAGGGGTAAGAGACGGGTTCGAGCAGTACTTC
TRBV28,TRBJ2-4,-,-,CARPYIIDMGTPWGGNIQYF,TGTGCCAGACCATATATTATAGATATGGGGACTCCCTGGGGTGGGAACATTCAGTACTTC
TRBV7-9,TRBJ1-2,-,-,CASSPSGAGTYGYTF,TGTGCCAGCAGCCCTTCCGGGGCCGGAACCTATGGCTACACCTTC
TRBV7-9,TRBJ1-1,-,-,CASSLAAGSNTEAFF,TGTGCCAGCAGCTTAGCGGCAGGGTCGAACACTGAAGCTTTCTTT